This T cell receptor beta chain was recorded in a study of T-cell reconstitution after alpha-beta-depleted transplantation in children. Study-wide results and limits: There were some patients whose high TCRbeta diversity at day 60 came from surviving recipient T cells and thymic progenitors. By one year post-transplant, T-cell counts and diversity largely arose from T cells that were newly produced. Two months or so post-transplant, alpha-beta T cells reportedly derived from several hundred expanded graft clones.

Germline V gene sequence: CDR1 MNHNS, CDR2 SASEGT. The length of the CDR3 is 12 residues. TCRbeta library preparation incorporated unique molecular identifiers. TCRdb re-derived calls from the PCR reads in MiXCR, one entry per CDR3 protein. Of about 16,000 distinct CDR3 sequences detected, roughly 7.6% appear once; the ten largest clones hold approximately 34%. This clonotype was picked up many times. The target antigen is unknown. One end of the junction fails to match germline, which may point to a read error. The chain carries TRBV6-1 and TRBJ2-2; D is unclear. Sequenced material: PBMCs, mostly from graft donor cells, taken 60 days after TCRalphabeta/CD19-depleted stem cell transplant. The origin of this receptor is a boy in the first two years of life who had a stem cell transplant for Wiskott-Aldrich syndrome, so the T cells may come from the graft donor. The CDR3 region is CAGRGRAGELFF. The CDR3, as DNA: TGTGCCGGCAGAGGCCGGGCCGGGGAGCTGTTTTTT.